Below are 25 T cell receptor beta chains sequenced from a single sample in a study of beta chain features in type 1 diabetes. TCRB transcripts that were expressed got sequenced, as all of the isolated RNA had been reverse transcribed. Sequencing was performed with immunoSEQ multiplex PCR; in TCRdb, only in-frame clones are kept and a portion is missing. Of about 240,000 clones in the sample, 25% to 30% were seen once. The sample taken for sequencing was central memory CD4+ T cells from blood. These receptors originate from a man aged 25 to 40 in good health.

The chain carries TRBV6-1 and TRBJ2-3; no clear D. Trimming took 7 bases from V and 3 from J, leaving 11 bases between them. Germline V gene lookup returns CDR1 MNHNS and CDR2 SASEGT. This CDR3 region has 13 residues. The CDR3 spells CASTSRRTDTQYF. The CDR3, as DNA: TGTGCCAGCACATCTCGTAGGACAGATACGCAGTATTTT.

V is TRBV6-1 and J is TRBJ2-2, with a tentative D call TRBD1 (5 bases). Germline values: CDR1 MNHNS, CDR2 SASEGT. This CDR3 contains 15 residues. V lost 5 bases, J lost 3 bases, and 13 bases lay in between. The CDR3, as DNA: TGTGCCAGCAGTATCAGTTCAGGGTACACCGGGGAGCTGTTTTTT. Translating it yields CASSISSGYTGELFF.

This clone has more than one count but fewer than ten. CDR3 bases: TGTGCCAGCAGTAGTAGCCCTGGCGAAAGGACCCAGTACTTC. As protein: CASSSSPGERTQYF. The gene calls are TRBV2 and TRBJ2-5; D is uncertain. Trimming removed 5 bases from V and 7 bases from J, with 17 bases in between. The CDR3 runs 14 residues. Germline loops: CDR1 SNHLY, CDR2 FYNNEI.

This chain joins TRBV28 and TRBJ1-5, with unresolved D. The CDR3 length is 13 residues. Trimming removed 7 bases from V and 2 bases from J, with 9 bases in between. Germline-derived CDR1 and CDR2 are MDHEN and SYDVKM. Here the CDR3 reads CASITSGNQPQHF. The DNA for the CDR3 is TGTGCCAGCATCACTAGTGGCAATCAGCCCCAGCATTTT.

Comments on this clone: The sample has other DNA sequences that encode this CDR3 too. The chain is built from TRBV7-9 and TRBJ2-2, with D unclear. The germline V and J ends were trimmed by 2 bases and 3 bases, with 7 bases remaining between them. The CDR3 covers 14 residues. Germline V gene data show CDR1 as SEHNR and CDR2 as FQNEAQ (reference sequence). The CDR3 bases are TGTGCCAGCAGCTTAAAAAAGGACACCGGGGAGCTGTTTTTT. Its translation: CASSLKKDTGELFF.

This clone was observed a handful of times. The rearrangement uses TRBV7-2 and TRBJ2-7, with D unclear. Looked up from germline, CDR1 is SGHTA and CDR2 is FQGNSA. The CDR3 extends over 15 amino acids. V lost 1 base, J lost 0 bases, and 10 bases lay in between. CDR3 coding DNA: TGTGCCAGCAGCTTAGTAGTCGGTAGCTCCTACGAGCAGTACTTC. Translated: CASSLVVGSSYEQYF.

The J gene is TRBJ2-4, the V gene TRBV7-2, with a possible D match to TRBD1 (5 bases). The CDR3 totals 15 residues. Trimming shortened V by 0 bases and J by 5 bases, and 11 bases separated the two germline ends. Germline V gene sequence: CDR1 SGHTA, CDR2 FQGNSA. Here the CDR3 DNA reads TGTGCCAGCAGCTTAGCTGGCCTAGGGGAAAACATTCAGTACTTC. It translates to CASSLAGLGENIQYF.

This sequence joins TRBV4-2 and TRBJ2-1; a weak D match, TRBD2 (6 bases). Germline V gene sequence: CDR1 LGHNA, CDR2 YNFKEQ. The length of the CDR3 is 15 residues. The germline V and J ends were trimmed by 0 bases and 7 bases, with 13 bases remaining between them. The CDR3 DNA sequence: TGTGCCAGCAGCCAAGATAAACTAGCTGCGAATGAGCAGTTCTTC. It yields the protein CASSQDKLAANEQFF.

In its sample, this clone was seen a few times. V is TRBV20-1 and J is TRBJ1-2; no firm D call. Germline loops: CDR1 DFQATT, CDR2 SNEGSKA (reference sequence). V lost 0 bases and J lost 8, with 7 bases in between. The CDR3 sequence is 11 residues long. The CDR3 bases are TGCAGTGCTAGAGATTACGGAGGCTACACCTTC. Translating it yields CSARDYGGYTF.

For the CDR3, the DNA is TGTGCCAGCAGCTTTCGGGCCGGTGCCCCTGGGTACGAGCAGTACTTC. It yields the protein CASSFRAGAPGYEQYF. The chain employs TRBV7-9 and TRBJ2-7; D unclear. V was clipped by 3 bases and J by 4 bases, with 19 bases between them. The CDR3 loop spans 16 amino acids. Looked up from germline, CDR1 is SEHNR and CDR2 is FQNEAQ (reference sequence).

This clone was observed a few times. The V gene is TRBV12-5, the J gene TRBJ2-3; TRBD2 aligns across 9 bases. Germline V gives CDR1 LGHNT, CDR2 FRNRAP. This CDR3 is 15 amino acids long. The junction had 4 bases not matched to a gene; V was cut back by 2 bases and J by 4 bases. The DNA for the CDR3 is TGTGCTAGTGGTTTGTGGATAGCGGGAGCAGATACGCAGTATTTT. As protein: CASGLWIAGADTQYF. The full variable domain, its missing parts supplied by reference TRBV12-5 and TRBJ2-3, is DARVTQTPRHKVTEMGQEVTMRCQPILGHNTVFWYRQTMMQGLELLAYFRNRAPLDDSGMPKDRFSAEMPDATLATLKIQPSEPRDSAVYFCASGLWIAGADTQYFGPGTRLTVL.

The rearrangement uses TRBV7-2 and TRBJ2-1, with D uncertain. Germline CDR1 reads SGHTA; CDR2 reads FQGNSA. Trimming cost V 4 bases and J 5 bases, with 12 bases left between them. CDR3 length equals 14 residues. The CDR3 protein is CASSSSDDHNEQFF. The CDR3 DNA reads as TGTGCCAGCAGCTCCAGTGATGATCACAATGAGCAGTTCTTC.

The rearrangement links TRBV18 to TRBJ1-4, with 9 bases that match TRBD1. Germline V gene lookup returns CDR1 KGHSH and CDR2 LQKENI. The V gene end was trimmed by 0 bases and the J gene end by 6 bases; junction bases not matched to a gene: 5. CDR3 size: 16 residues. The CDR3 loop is CASSPPTGTGYEKLFF. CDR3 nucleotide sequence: TGTGCCAGCTCACCACCGACCGGGACAGGGTATGAAAAACTGTTTTTT. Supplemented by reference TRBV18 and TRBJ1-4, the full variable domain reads NAGVMQNPRHLVRRRGQEARLRCSPMKGHSHVYWYRQLPEEGLKFMVYLQKENIIDESGMPKERFSAEFPKEGPSILRIQQVVRGDSAAYFCASSPPTGTGYEKLFFGSGTQLSVL.

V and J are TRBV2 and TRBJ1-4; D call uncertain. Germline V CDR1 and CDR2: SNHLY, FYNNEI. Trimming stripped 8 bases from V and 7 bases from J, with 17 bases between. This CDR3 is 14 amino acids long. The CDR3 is CASSFDQESEKLFF. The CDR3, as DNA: TGTGCCAGCTCCTTTGACCAGGAAAGTGAAAAACTGTTTTTT.

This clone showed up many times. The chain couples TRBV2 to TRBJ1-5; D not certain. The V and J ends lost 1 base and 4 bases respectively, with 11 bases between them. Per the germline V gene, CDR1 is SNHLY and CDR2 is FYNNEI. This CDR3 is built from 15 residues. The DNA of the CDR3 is TGTGCCAGCAGTGAAGTTGGGCGTTCGAATCAGCCCCAGCATTTT. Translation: CASSEVGRSNQPQHF.

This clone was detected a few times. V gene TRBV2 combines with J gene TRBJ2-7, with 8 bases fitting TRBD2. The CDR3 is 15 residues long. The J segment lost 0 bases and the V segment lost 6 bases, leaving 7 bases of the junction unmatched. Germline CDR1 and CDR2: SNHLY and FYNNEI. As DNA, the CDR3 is TGTGCCAGCAGGAAAACGGGGGGGAGCTCCTACGAGCAGTACTTC. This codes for CASRKTGGSSYEQYF. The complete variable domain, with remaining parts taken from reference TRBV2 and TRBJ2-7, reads EPEVTQTPSHQVTQMGQEVILRCVPISNHLYFYWYRQILGQKVEFLVSFYNNEISEKSEIFDDQFSVERPDGSNFTLKIRSTKLEDSAMYFCASRKTGGSSYEQYFGPGTRLTVT.

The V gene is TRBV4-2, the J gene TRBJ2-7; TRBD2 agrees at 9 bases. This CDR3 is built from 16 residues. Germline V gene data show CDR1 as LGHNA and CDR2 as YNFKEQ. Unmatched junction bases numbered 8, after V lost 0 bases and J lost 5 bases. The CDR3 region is CASSQDRAGGRNEQYF. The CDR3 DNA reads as TGTGCCAGCAGCCAAGATCGGGCGGGGGGGCGCAACGAGCAGTACTTC.

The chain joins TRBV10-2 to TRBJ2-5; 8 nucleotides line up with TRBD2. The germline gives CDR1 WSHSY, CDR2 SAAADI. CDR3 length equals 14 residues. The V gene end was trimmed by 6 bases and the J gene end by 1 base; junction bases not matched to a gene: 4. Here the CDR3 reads CASSGTRVQETQYF. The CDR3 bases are TGCGCCAGCAGCGGGACTAGGGTCCAAGAGACCCAGTACTTC.

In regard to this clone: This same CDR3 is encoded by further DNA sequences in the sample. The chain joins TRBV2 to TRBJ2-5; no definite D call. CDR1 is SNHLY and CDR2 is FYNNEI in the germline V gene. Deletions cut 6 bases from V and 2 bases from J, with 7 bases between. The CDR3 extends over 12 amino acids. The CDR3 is CASSLGQETQYF. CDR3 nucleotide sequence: TGTGCCAGCAGCCTCGGGCAAGAGACCCAGTACTTC.

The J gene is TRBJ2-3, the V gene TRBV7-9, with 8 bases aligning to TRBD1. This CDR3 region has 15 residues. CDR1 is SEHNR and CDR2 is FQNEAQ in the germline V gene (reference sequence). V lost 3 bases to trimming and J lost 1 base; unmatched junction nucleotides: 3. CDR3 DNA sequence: TGTGCCAGCAGCTTGGAGACAGGGGGCACAGATACGCAGTATTTT. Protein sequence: CASSLETGGTDTQYF.

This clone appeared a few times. The CDR3 nucleotides are TGTGCCAGCAGGATACAGGGTAGCTATAATTCACCCCTCCACTTT. This translates into CASRIQGSYNSPLHF. The chain has TRBV6-6 and TRBJ1-6, with D possibly being TRBD1 (6 bases). V was shortened by 6 bases and J by 3 bases, with 12 bases between the two germline ends. Looked up from germline, CDR1 is MNHNY and CDR2 is SVGAGI (reference sequence). The CDR3 spans 15 residues.

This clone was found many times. CDR3 DNA sequence: TGCAGCGTTTTCGTAGATACAGATACGCAGTATTTT. This translates into CSVFVDTDTQYF. J is TRBJ2-3 and V is TRBV29-1, with D unresolved. The V gene's germline CDR1 is SQVTM and CDR2 ANQGSEA. The CDR3 spans 12 residues. V was clipped by 5 bases and J by 3 bases, with 9 bases between them.

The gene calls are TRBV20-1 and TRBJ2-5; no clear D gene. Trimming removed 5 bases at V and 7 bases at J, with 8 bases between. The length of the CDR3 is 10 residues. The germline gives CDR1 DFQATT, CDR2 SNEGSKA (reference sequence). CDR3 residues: CSAADGTQYF. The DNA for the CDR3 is TGCAGTGCTGCCGACGGGACCCAGTACTTC.

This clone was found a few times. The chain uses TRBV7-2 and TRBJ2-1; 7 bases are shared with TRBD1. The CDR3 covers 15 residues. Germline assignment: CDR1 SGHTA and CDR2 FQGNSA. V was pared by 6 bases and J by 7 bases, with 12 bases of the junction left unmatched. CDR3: CASRKDRERKNEQFF. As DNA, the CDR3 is TGTGCCAGCAGAAAAGACAGGGAGAGGAAGAATGAGCAGTTCTTC.

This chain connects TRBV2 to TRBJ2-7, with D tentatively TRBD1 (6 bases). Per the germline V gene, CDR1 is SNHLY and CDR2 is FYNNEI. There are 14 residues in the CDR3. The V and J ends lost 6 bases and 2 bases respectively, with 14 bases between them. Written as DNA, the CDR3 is TGTGCCAGCAGCGCCGACAGGACAACCTACGAGCAGTACTTC. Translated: CASSADRTTYEQYF. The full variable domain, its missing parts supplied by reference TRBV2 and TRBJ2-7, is EPEVTQTPSHQVTQMGQEVILRCVPISNHLYFYWYRQILGQKVEFLVSFYNNEISEKSEIFDDQFSVERPDGSNFTLKIRSTKLEDSAMYFCASSADRTTYEQYFGPGTRLTVT.